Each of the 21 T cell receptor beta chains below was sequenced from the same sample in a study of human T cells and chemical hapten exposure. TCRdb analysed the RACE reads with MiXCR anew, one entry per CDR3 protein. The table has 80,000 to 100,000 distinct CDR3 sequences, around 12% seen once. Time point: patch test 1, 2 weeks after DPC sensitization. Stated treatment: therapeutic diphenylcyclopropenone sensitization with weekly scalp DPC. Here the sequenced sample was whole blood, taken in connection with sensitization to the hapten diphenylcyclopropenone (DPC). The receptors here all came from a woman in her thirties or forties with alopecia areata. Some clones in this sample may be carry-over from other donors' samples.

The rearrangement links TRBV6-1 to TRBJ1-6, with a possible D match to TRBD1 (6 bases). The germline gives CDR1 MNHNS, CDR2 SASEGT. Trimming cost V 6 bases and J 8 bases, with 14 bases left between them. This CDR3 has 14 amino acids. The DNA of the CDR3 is TGTGCCAGCAGGCCCGGGACACTTCATTCACCCCTCCACTTT. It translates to CASRPGTLHSPLHF.

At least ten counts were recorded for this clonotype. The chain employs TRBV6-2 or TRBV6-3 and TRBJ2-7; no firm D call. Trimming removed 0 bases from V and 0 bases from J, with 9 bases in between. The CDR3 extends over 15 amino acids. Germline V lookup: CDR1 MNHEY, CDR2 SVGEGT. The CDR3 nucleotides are TGTGCCAGCAGTTACTCGAGGCAGGCCTCCTACGAGCAGTACTTC. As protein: CASSYSRQASYEQYF.

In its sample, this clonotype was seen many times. The CDR3 is CASSQGASGANVLTF. The CDR3, as DNA: TGTGCCAGCAGCCAGGGGGCCTCTGGGGCCAACGTCCTGACTTTC. The chain has TRBV28 and TRBJ2-6; 8 nucleotides agree with TRBD1. Germline V gene lookup returns CDR1 MDHEN and CDR2 SYDVKM. After removal of 6 bases from V and 0 bases from J, the junction contained 1 base not matched to a gene. The CDR3 consists of 15 residues.

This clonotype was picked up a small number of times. As DNA, the CDR3 is TGCAGCGTTGAGGAAGCCAGGGTTCCCCAGTACTTC. It codes for CSVEEARVPQYF. This chain connects TRBV29-1 to TRBJ2-5; perhaps TRBD1 as D (5 bases). The V end was cut by 3 bases, the J end by 9 bases, with 14 bases between. The CDR3 spans 12 residues. Germline CDR1 and CDR2: SQVTM and ANQGSEA.

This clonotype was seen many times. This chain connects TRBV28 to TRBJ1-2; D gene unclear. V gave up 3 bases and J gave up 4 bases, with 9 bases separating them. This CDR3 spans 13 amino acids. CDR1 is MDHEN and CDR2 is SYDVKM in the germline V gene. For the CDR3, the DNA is TGTGCCAGCAGTTTGGGTGTAGCCTATGGCTACACCTTC. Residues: CASSLGVAYGYTF.

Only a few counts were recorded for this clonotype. CDR3 nucleotide sequence: TGTGCCAGCAGCTTGAAAAGCGGAAGAAGCACAGATACGCAGTATTTT. It is translated as CASSLKSGRSTDTQYF. The rearrangement links TRBV5-6 to TRBJ2-3; possible D gene TRBD2, 5 bases. Germline V gives CDR1 SGHDT, CDR2 YYEEEE. CDR3 length: 16 residues. V was trimmed by 1 base and J by 0 bases, leaving 12 bases between them.

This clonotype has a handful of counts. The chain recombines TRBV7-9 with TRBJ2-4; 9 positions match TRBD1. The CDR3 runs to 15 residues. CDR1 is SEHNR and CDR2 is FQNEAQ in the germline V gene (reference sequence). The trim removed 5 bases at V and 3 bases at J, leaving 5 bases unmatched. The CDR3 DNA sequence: TGTGCCAGCAGCGGACAGGGGTTTGGCAAAAACATTCAGTACTTC. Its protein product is CASSGQGFGKNIQYF.

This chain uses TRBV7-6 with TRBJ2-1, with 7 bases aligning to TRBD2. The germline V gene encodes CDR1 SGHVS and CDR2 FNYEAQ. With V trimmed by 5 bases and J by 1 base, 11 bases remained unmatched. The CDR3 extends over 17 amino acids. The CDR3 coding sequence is TGTGCCAGCAGCCCGTATCGTGGCGGGAGATCCTACAATGAGCAGTTCTTC. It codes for CASSPYRGGRSYNEQFF.

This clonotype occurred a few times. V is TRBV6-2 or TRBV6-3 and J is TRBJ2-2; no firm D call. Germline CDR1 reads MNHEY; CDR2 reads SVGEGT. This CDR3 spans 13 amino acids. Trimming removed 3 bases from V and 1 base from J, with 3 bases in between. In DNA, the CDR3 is TGTGCCAGCAGTTATTTGAACACCGGGGAGCTGTTTTTT. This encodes CASSYLNTGELFF.

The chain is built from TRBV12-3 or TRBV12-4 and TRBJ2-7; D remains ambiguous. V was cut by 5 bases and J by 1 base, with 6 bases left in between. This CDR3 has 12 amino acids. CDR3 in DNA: TGTGCCAGCAGTCGTAAATCCTACGAGCAGTACTTC. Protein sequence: CASSRKSYEQYF.

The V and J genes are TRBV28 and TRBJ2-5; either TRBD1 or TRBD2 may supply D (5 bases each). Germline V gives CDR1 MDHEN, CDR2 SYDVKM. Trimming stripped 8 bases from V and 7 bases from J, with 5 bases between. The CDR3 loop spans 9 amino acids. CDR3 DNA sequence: TGTGCCAGCGGGGGGACCCAGTACTTC. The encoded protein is CASGGTQYF.

CDR3 nucleotide sequence: TGTGCCAGCTCACCAATACAGGGCACGCAAGAGACCCAGTACTTC. Translated: CASSPIQGTQETQYF. The chain uses TRBV18 and TRBJ2-5; a possible D gene is TRBD1 (6 bases). The length of the CDR3 is 15 residues. V lost 2 bases and J lost 2, with 12 bases in between. Looked up from germline, CDR1 is KGHSH and CDR2 is LQKENI. Combining the CDR3 with reference TRBV18 and TRBJ2-5 gives the whole variable domain NAGVMQNPRHLVRRRGQEARLRCSPMKGHSHVYWYRQLPEEGLKFMVYLQKENIIDESGMPKERFSAEFPKEGPSILRIQQVVRGDSAAYFCASSPIQGTQETQYFGPGTRLLVL.

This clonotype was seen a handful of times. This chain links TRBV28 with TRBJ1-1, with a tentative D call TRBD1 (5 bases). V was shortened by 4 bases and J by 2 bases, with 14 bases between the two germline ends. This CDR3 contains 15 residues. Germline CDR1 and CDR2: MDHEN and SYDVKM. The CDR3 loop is CASSSYRFFNTEAFF. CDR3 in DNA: TGTGCCAGCAGTTCTTACAGGTTCTTTAACACTGAAGCTTTCTTT.

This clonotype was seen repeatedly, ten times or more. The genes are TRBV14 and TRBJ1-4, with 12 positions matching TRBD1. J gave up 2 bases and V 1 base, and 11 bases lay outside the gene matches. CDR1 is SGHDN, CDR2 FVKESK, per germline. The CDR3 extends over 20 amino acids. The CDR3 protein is CASSQVSGQGAFLTNEKLFF. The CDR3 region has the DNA TGTGCCAGCAGCCAAGTTTCGGGACAGGGGGCGTTTTTGACTAATGAAAAACTGTTTTTT.

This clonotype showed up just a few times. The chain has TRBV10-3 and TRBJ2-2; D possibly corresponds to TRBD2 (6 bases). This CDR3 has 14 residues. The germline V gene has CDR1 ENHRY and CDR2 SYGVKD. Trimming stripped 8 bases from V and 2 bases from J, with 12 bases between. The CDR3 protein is CAIRGRGNTGELFF. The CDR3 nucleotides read TGTGCCATCCGAGGGCGGGGTAACACCGGGGAGCTGTTTTTT.

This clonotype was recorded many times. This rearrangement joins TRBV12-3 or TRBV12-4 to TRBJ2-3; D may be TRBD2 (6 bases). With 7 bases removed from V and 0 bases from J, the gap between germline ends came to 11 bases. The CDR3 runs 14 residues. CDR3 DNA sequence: TGTGCCAGCACAACGGGGAGGAGCACAGATACGCAGTATTTT. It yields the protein CASTTGRSTDTQYF.

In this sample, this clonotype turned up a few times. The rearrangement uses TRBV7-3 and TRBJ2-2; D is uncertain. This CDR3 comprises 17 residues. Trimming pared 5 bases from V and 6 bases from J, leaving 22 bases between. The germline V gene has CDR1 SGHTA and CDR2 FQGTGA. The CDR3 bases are TGTGCCAGCAGCGAGACCGTTTCTTGGACCGGACCCGGGGAGCTGTTTTTT. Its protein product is CASSETVSWTGPGELFF.

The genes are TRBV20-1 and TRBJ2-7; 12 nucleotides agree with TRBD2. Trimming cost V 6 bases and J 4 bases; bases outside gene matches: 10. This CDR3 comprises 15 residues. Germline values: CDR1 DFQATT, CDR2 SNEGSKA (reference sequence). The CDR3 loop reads CSAPPRLAGVYEQYF. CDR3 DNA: TGCAGTGCCCCCCCTCGACTAGCGGGAGTTTACGAGCAGTACTTC.

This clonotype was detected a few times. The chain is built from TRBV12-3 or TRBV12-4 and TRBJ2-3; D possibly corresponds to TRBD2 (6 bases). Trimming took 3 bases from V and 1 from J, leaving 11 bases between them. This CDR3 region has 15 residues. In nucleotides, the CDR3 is TGTGCCAGCAGTTTGGAGGGGACGGGCACAGATACGCAGTATTTT. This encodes CASSLEGTGTDTQYF.

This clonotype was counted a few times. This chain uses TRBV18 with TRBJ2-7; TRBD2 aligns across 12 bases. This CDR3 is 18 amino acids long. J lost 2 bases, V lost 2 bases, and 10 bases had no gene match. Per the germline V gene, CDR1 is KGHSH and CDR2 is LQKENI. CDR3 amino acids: CASSPSPSGRVSAYEQYF. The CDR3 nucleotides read TGTGCCAGCTCACCATCCCCTAGCGGGAGGGTTTCAGCCTACGAGCAGTACTTC.

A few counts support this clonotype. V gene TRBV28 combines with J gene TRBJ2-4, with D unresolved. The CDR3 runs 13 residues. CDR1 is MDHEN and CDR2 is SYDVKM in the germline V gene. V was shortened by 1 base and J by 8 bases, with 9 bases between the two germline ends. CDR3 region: CASSLSLADIQYF. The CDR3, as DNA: TGTGCCAGCAGTTTATCTTTGGCGGACATTCAGTACTTC.